Listed below are T cell receptor beta chains from one sample, sequenced in a study of T-cell reconstitution after alpha-beta-depleted transplantation in children. MiXCR was run by TCRdb on the PCR reads, yielding one entry per CDR3 protein. The sample lists hundreds of thousands of distinct CDR3 sequences; under 15% were seen once. Here the sequenced sample was PBMCs, taken before TCRalphabeta/CD19-depleted stem cell transplant. Every receptor here comes from a girl aged 2 to 10 with congenital amegakaryocytic thrombocytopenia, due to receive a stem cell transplant. Both conserved end residues are part of each CDR3. The D gene is left open where the match is weak. Clone sizes are given selectively: once, few, many, or a class where the clone is expanded.

CASSAETSDTQYF	TGTGCCAGCAGCGCTGAGACTTCAGATACGCAGTATTTT	TRBV7-9	TRBJ2-3	NA	few
CASSSISGMNTGELFF	TGTGCCAGCAGCTCGATTAGCGGCATGAACACCGGGGAGCTGTTTTTT	TRBV11-3	TRBJ2-2	NA	many
CASSFGGAVDTEAFF	TGCGCCAGCAGCTTTGGGGGGGCCGTAGACACTGAAGCTTTCTTT	TRBV5-1	TRBJ1-1	NA	NA
CASSSSDTSVDEQYF	TGTGCCAGCAGTTCATCAGATACTAGTGTGGACGAGCAGTACTTC	TRBV12-3/TRBV12-4	TRBJ2-7	NA	many
CSVEDHGGGTEAFF	TGCAGCGTTGAAGATCATGGGGGTGGCACTGAAGCTTTCTTT	TRBV29-1	TRBJ1-1	NA	many
CASSGLGGDTQYF	TGCGCCAGCAGCGGGTTAGGGGGAGATACGCAGTATTTT	TRBV5-1	TRBJ2-3	NA	many
CASSQDAGRVYIQYF	TGCGCCAGCAGCCAAGATGCGGGGAGAGTATACATTCAGTACTTC	TRBV4-1	TRBJ2-4	NA	NA
CASSYPRLAGTDTQYF	TGTGCCAGCAGTTACCCGAGACTAGCGGGCACAGATACGCAGTATTTT	TRBV6-5	TRBJ2-3	TRBD2	few
CASTPVGRGRETQYF	TGTGCCAGCACCCCAGTGGGCAGGGGGAGAGAGACCCAGTACTTC	TRBV12-3/TRBV12-4	TRBJ2-5	TRBD1	many
CASSERLYEQYF	TGTGCCAGCAGCGAACGGCTTTACGAGCAGTACTTC	TRBV7-8	TRBJ2-7	NA	few
CASSAKQGAENEQYF	TGCGCCAGCAGCGCGAAACAGGGGGCTGAAAACGAGCAGTACTTC	TRBV5-1	TRBJ2-7	TRBD1	few
CASSLPGFLYNEQFF	TGCGCCAGCAGCTTACCGGGATTTTTATACAATGAGCAGTTCTTC	TRBV5-1	TRBJ2-1	NA	many
CASSPGGTVYEQYF	TGCGCCAGCAGCCCTGGGGGGACAGTCTACGAGCAGTACTTC	TRBV5-1	TRBJ2-7	NA	few
CASSFPGADYGYTF	TGTGCCAGCAGTTTCCCCGGGGCTGACTATGGCTACACCTTC	TRBV12-3/TRBV12-4	TRBJ1-2	NA	many
CSARGGLANEQFF	TGCAGTGCTAGAGGGGGTCTTGCCAATGAGCAGTTCTTC	TRBV20-1	TRBJ2-1	NA	few
CASSKTSEETQYF	TGTGCCAGCAGCAAGACTAGCGAAGAGACCCAGTACTTC	TRBV12-3/TRBV12-4	TRBJ2-5	TRBD2	NA
CASSSWELAGRYQETQYF	TGTGCCAGCAGCTCCTGGGAGCTAGCGGGACGGTACCAAGAGACCCAGTACTTC	TRBV12-3/TRBV12-4	TRBJ2-5	TRBD2	many
CASSLPEVLNTGELFF	TGCGCCAGCAGCCTCCCGGAGGTCTTGAACACCGGGGAGCTGTTTTTT	TRBV5-1	TRBJ2-2	NA	many
CASSLRGFWGEAKNIQYF	TGCGCCAGCAGCTTGCGCGGGTTTTGGGGAGAAGCCAAAAACATTCAGTACTTC	TRBV5-1	TRBJ2-4	NA	NA
CASSPPIPRSGANVLTF	TGTGCCAGCAGCCCACCGATACCAAGATCTGGGGCCAACGTCCTGACTTTC	TRBV7-9	TRBJ2-6	NA	few
CASSYSLSSGSGYEQYF	TGTGCCAGCAGTTACTCGCTGTCTAGCGGGAGCGGCTACGAGCAGTACTTC	TRBV6-5	TRBJ2-7	TRBD2	few
CAWSRDREKQFF	TGTGCCTGGAGCCGGGACAGGGAAAAGCAGTTCTTC	TRBV30	TRBJ2-1	TRBD1	few
CASSGPRGGTDTQYF	TGTGCCAGCAGCGGGCCGCGGGGGGGCACAGATACGCAGTATTTT	TRBV7-9	TRBJ2-3	TRBD2	few
CASSQDRGQIYNEQFF	TGTGCCAGCAGCCAAGATCGGGGACAGATCTACAATGAGCAGTTCTTC	TRBV3-1	TRBJ2-1	TRBD1	few
CSARDLGLAGYGEQYF	TGCAGTGCTAGAGATCTGGGACTAGCGGGTTACGGGGAGCAGTACTTC	TRBV20-1	TRBJ2-7	TRBD2	many